This passage covers 24 T cell receptor beta chains from one sample sequenced in a study of identical twins. A single record per CDR3 protein comes from TCRdb applying MiXCR to the 5' RACE reads. The profile covers 400,000 to 650,000 distinct CDR3 sequences, with about 20% appearing a single time and around 0.9% taken by the ten largest. These data also featured in a second study, about T cells expressing NK-cell markers.

Material: CD4+ T cells sorted from blood. These receptors all stem from a woman younger than 35 in good health.

With regard to this clonotype: A much larger clone lies a single base off, so this may be a read error. The genes are TRBV12-3 or TRBV12-4 and TRBJ2-5; maybe TRBD2 (8 bases). This CDR3 comprises 14 residues. V lost 7 bases and J 5 bases, leaving 17 bases between the germline ends. The CDR3 sequence: CASTRRGGQETQYF. DNA for the CDR3: TGTGCCAGCACCCGTCGGGGGGGACAGGAGACCCAGTACTTC.

V usage is TRBV20-1 and J usage is TRBJ2-1; 12 nucleotides agree with TRBD2. V lost 4 bases to trimming and J lost 5 bases; unmatched junction nucleotides: 3. The CDR3 has 14 amino acids. Germline V gene sequence: CDR1 DFQATT, CDR2 SNEGSKA (reference sequence). CDR3 nucleotide sequence: TGCAGTGCTACAGGACTAGCGGGAAACAATGAGCAGTTCTTC. It encodes CSATGLAGNNEQFF.

This clonotype has only a few counts. V gene TRBV7-3 combines with J gene TRBJ2-1, with 10 bases fitting TRBD1. Losses at the gene ends were 5 bases for V and 9 bases for J; bases not matched to a gene: 10. CDR3 length equals 15 residues. Germline lookup yields CDR1 SGHTA and CDR2 FQGTGA. CDR3 nucleotide sequence: TGTGCCAGCAGCGCGCCCGGGACAGGGGTTGCTGAGCAGTTCTTC. It codes for CASSAPGTGVAEQFF.

A few counts support this clonotype. The chain has TRBV20-1 and TRBJ2-1; tentatively, D is TRBD2 (6 bases). The CDR3 sequence is 16 residues long. Germline V lookup: CDR1 DFQATT, CDR2 SNEGSKA (reference sequence). Trimming shortened V by 5 bases and J by 6 bases, and 23 bases separated the two germline ends. CDR3 protein: CSAPSITGTRGNEQFF. Written as DNA, the CDR3 is TGCAGTGCTCCATCCATTACCGGGACTCGGGGCAATGAGCAGTTCTTC.

The table lists this clonotype with a few counts. The chain recombines TRBV5-1 with TRBJ2-3; D not resolved. This CDR3 contains 14 residues. Trimming took 4 bases from V and 4 from J, leaving 13 bases between them. In germline, CDR1 is SGHRS, CDR2 YFSETQ. CDR3 nucleotides: TGCGCCAGCAGCGACCCCAACACCGCAGATACGCAGTATTTT. This gives the protein CASSDPNTADTQYF.

The table lists this clonotype with many counts. The genes are TRBV6-5 and TRBJ1-1; D unclear. V was clipped by 4 bases and J by 0 bases, with 6 bases between them. Germline CDR1 MNHEY, CDR2 SVGAGI. This CDR3 comprises 13 residues. The CDR3 sequence: CASSSVMNTEAFF. CDR3 nucleotides: TGTGCCAGCAGTTCAGTAATGAACACTGAAGCTTTCTTT.

As DNA, the CDR3 is TGCAGCCCCCCGCGGGACACACAAAAATTGTTACCCTACGAGCAGTACTTC. It is translated as CSPPRDTQKLLPYEQYF. The rearrangement links TRBV29-1 to TRBJ2-7; D is tentatively TRBD1 or TRBD2 (6 bases each). Germline CDR1 and CDR2: SQVTM and ANQGSEA. This CDR3 has 17 residues. Between the trimmed V and J ends, which lost 8 bases and 2 bases, there was a span of 28 bases.

This clonotype was seen repeatedly, ten times or more. The rearrangement links TRBV27 to TRBJ2-2; D gene ambiguous. Deletions cut 2 bases from V and 6 bases from J, with 7 bases between. Germline CDR1 reads MNHEY; CDR2 reads SMNVEV (reference sequence). The CDR3 spans 13 residues. The DNA for the CDR3 is TGTGCCAGCAGTTTACAGGTCGCCGGGGAGCTGTTTTTT. Encoded protein: CASSLQVAGELFF.

This clonotype was seen a few times. J is TRBJ2-3 and V is TRBV6-1; D gene ambiguous. The CDR3 runs 14 residues. Trimming took 5 bases from V and 4 from J, leaving 13 bases between them. The germline V gene encodes CDR1 MNHNS and CDR2 SASEGT. The CDR3 here is CASSLNGPPDTQYF. CDR3 in DNA: TGTGCCAGCAGTCTCAACGGGCCCCCAGATACGCAGTATTTT.

This clonotype was observed a few times. The V call is TRBV3-1, the J call TRBJ2-1; 11 bases are a match to TRBD2. The junction had 4 bases not matched to a gene; V was cut back by 2 bases and J by 7 bases. This CDR3 comprises 15 residues. CDR1 LGHDT and CDR2 YNNKEL come from the germline V gene (reference sequence). CDR3 protein: CASSQTSGRGNEQFF. CDR3 in DNA: TGTGCCAGCAGCCAAACTAGCGGGAGAGGGAATGAGCAGTTCTTC.

This chain joins TRBV13 and TRBJ2-1; D not resolved. The CDR3 loop spans 15 amino acids. Germline V gene lookup returns CDR1 PRHDT and CDR2 FYEKMQ (reference sequence). Between the trimmed V and J ends, which lost 3 bases and 8 bases, there was a span of 17 bases. In DNA form, the CDR3 reads TGTGCCAGCAGCTTGGGAAGCCCCCGATCGTATGAGCAGTTCTTC. Encoded protein: CASSLGSPRSYEQFF.

There are a few counts of this clonotype. This chain connects TRBV5-5 to TRBJ2-1; perhaps D is TRBD1 or TRBD2 (6 bases each). The CDR3 covers 16 residues. The V and J ends lost 0 bases and 0 bases respectively, with 10 bases between them. Looked up from germline, CDR1 is SGHKS and CDR2 is YYEKEE (reference sequence). The CDR3 coding sequence is TGTGCCAGCAGCTTGGACGGGGGCCGCTCCTACAATGAGCAGTTCTTC. Residues: CASSLDGGRSYNEQFF. The entire variable domain, with the rest obtained from reference TRBV5-5 and TRBJ2-1, is as follows: DAGVTQSPTHLIKTRGQQVTLRCSPISGHKSVSWYQQVLGQGPQFIFQYYEKEERGRGNFPDRFSARQFPNYSSELNVNALLLGDSALYLCASSLDGGRSYNEQFFGPGTRLTVL.

The chain uses TRBV24-1 and TRBJ1-5; D ambiguous. CDR3 length: 13 residues. V was cut by 4 bases and J by 3 bases, with 6 bases left in between. Germline V gene sequence: CDR1 KGHDR, CDR2 SFDVKD. The DNA of the CDR3 is TGTGCCACCAGTGAGGGGTACAATCAGCCCCAGCATTTT. Translation: CATSEGYNQPQHF.

Notes on this clonotype: This clone may be a read error of a much larger clone one base away. The chain is built from TRBV5-1 and TRBJ2-1; 8 positions match TRBD1. CDR3 length: 14 residues. Germline assignment: CDR1 SGHRS and CDR2 YFSETQ. The CDR3 coding sequence is TGCGCCAGCAGCTCCGGACAGGGAAGGGGTGAGAAGTTCTTC. Translation: CASSSGQGRGEKFF.

The J gene is TRBJ2-5, the V gene TRBV30; 12 bases align to TRBD2. The germline V gene has CDR1 GTSNPN and CDR2 SVGIG (reference sequence). J was trimmed by 4 bases and V by 7 bases; bases with no gene match: 7. This CDR3 has 14 residues. The CDR3 region is CAFTPTSGRETQYF. The CDR3, as DNA: TGTGCCTTCACCCCGACTAGCGGGAGAGAGACCCAGTACTTC.

In this sample, this clonotype turned up a few times. This sequence joins TRBV18 and TRBJ1-1; D is unclear. The CDR3 runs 12 residues. In germline, CDR1 is KGHSH, CDR2 LQKENI. V was trimmed by 5 bases and J by 6 bases, leaving 10 bases between them. The chain's CDR3 is CASSALASEAFF. In nucleotides, the CDR3 is TGTGCCAGCTCAGCGCTAGCCTCTGAAGCTTTCTTT.

The chain couples TRBV6-5 to TRBJ1-6; a possible D gene is TRBD1 (5 bases). V was shortened by 2 bases and J by 6 bases, with 23 bases between the two germline ends. The CDR3 runs 19 residues. The germline CDR1 and CDR2 sequences are MNHEY and SVGAGI. CDR3 loop: CASSYGNLFTGGANSPLHF. CDR3 DNA: TGTGCCAGCAGTTACGGGAACCTTTTTACGGGGGGAGCTAATTCACCCCTCCACTTT.

The chain is built from TRBV6-1 and TRBJ1-2; D may be TRBD1 (6 bases). Germline V CDR1 and CDR2: MNHNS, SASEGT. The V end lost 8 bases, the J end lost 0 bases, and 25 bases lay between the germline ends. The CDR3 runs 18 residues. Here the CDR3 DNA reads TGTGCCAGCGCCTCACACACCTTGGAAAGGACAGCTAACTATGGCTACACCTTC. This sequence encodes CASASHTLERTANYGYTF.

This clonotype was counted many times. In DNA form, the CDR3 reads TGTGCCAGCAGTTTAGCCTCCGGAAACACCATATATTTT. Protein product: CASSLASGNTIYF. The J gene is TRBJ1-3, the V gene TRBV12-3 or TRBV12-4; no clear D gene. V gave up 0 bases and J gave up 4 bases, with 4 bases separating them. The CDR3 is 13 residues long.

At least ten counts were recorded for this clonotype. V is TRBV20-1 and J is TRBJ2-1; D is unclear. The V end lost 1 base, the J end lost 5 bases, and 6 bases lay between the germline ends. This CDR3 comprises 12 residues. Germline V gives CDR1 DFQATT, CDR2 SNEGSKA (reference sequence). The CDR3 sequence: CSARGGHNEQFF. CDR3 nucleotides: TGCAGTGCTAGAGGGGGTCACAATGAGCAGTTCTTC.

The chain carries TRBV18 and TRBJ2-1; no clear D gene. The CDR3 length is 15 residues. Germline assignment: CDR1 KGHSH and CDR2 LQKENI. Trimming cost V 4 bases and J 2 bases, with 12 bases left between them. The CDR3 loop is CASSHDLGPYNEQFF. The CDR3 DNA is TGTGCCAGCTCACATGATTTGGGCCCCTACAATGAGCAGTTCTTC.

Only a few counts were recorded for this clonotype. The V gene is TRBV20-1, the J gene TRBJ2-3; D remains unclear. The V end lost 7 bases, the J end lost 2 bases, and 19 bases lay between the germline ends. The CDR3 totals 15 residues. Germline lookup yields CDR1 DFQATT and CDR2 SNEGSKA (reference sequence). In DNA, the CDR3 is TGCAGTGTTCCTGACTCACACCATTTCACAGATACGCAGTATTTT. Translation: CSVPDSHHFTDTQYF.

This clonotype was picked up a small number of times. The V call is TRBV6-1, the J call TRBJ2-3; 8 bases are a match to TRBD2. There are 15 residues in the CDR3. Germline V lookup: CDR1 MNHNS, CDR2 SASEGT. J gave up 5 bases and V 6 bases, and 10 bases lay outside the gene matches. CDR3 sequence (DNA): TGTGCCAGCAGGGCTGGGACTAGTGGGAGAGATACGCAGTATTTT. Encoded protein: CASRAGTSGRDTQYF.

This clonotype was counted a few times. CDR3 nucleotide sequence: TGTGCCAGCAGTGACTTAGCCGGGACAATTAGCGGCTACACCTTC. It codes for CASSDLAGTISGYTF. The genes are TRBV6-4 and TRBJ1-2; D perhaps matches TRBD1 (6 bases). Germline values: CDR1 MRHNA, CDR2 SNTAGT. V lost 1 base and J 8 bases, leaving 17 bases between the germline ends. The CDR3 loop spans 15 amino acids.